A selection of T cell receptor beta chains follows, all from one sample in a study of regulatory T cells in long-lasting Graves disease. TCRdb re-analysed the multiplex PCR reads in MiXCR, keeping a single row per CDR3 protein. Among approximately 490,000 distinct CDR3 sequences listed, about a sixth were seen once. The data also belong to a second study, concerning T cells in Graves' hyperthyroidism and ophthalmopathy.

The source material was peripheral blood mononuclear cells (PBMCs), sampled at new diagnosis, from a patient treated with antithyroid drugs. The receptors derive from a man in his forties with Graves disease. The CDR3 runs from the conserved cysteine through the conserved F or W. Where a row states a size, it is once, few, many or the class of an expanded clone; other rows omit it.

TRBV6-5,TRBJ2-1,many,CASSYSPASDSYNEQFF
TRBV6-5,TRBJ2-2,many,CASSYSDLSTGELFF
TRBV20-1,TRBJ2-7,many,CSSSWVSSYEQYF
TRBV28,TRBJ2-1,many,CASRPGLAKGNEQFF
TRBV29-1,TRBJ2-5,many,CSVVLVQETQYF
TRBV5-4,TRBJ1-2,.,CASSSPETSRGYGYTF
TRBV7-9,TRBJ1-2,many,CASSPPGTGGYGYTF
TRBV7-8,TRBJ1-1,many,CASSLAGRMNTEAFF
TRBV9,TRBJ2-7,.,CASSVTPDRETYEQYF
TRBV14,TRBJ2-7,.,CASSQGQGTEQYF
TRBV29-1,TRBJ2-3,many,CSVEGTGVDTQYF
TRBV7-9,TRBJ2-3,.,CASSPGQGKTDTQYF
TRBV7-8,TRBJ1-5,many,CASSFGGDSRNQPQHF
TRBV20-1,TRBJ2-7,many,CSARDPAGALSYEQYF
TRBV27,TRBJ2-2,few,CASRRQNTGELFF
TRBV11-3,TRBJ2-7,many,CASSYLDEQYF
TRBV28,TRBJ1-5,many,CASSLRVSNQPQHF
TRBV9,TRBJ2-7,.,CASSVGGGRSHEQYF
TRBV13,TRBJ2-1,many,CASSPAALSYNEQFF
TRBV28,.,many,CASSLTSLAGANRETQYF
TRBV2,TRBJ1-4,many,CASSEAGQRREKLFF
TRBV11-2,TRBJ2-1,many,CASSLRPSDLEQFF
TRBV5-5,TRBJ1-1,few,CASSLQGSPEAFF
TRBV5-1,TRBJ2-5,.,CASSLVGVRQETQYF